The 32 T cell receptor beta chains below all came from one sample that was sequenced in a study of human T cells and chemical hapten exposure. The time point: patch test 1, 2 weeks after DPC sensitization. Indicated treatment: therapeutic diphenylcyclopropenone sensitization with weekly scalp DPC. Using its own MiXCR run on the RACE reads, TCRdb lists one record per CDR3 protein. This table holds about 82,000 distinct CDR3 sequences, roughly 10% found once. The sequences come from whole blood, collected in connection with sensitization to the hapten diphenylcyclopropenone (DPC). These receptors came from a woman in her fifties or sixties with alopecia areata. Some clones in this sample may be carry-over from other donors' samples.

This clonotype was counted only a few times. The chain combines TRBV4-3 with TRBJ2-3, with D hard to call. V shed 0 bases and J shed 2 bases, with 12 bases lying between them. CDR3 length: 16 amino acids. Germline-derived CDR1 and CDR2 are LGHNA and YSLEER. This CDR3 is CASSQDIGELTDTQYF. The CDR3 DNA sequence: TGCGCCAGCAGCCAAGATATAGGCGAACTCACAGATACGCAGTATTTT.

The chain recombines TRBV28 with TRBJ2-7; the D gene is possibly TRBD2 (6 bases). Germline V gene data show CDR1 as MDHEN and CDR2 as SYDVKM. The CDR3 spans 14 residues. Trimming stripped 10 bases from V and 2 bases from J, with 18 bases between. The CDR3 reads CATQRGKRTYEQYF. CDR3 DNA: TGTGCCACCCAACGGGGGAAGCGGACCTACGAGCAGTACTTC.

This clonotype was detected ten times or more. V usage is TRBV7-8 and J usage is TRBJ1-4; D is undetermined. Trimming removed 0 bases from V and 7 bases from J, with 12 bases in between. Germline CDR1 reads SGHVS; CDR2 reads FQNEAQ. CDR3 length: 15 amino acids. The CDR3 coding sequence is TGTGCCAGCAGCTTAGCTCACTTGGCGGTTGAAAAACTGTTTTTT. Protein sequence: CASSLAHLAVEKLFF. Filled out from reference TRBV7-8 and TRBJ1-4, the complete variable domain reads GAGVSQSPRYKVAKRGQDVALRCDPISGHVSLFWYQQALGQGPEFLTYFQNEAQLDKSGLPSDRFFAERPEGSVSTLKIQRTQQEDSAVYLCASSLAHLAVEKLFFGSGTQLSVL.

Many counts were recorded for this clonotype. The chain joins TRBV20-1 to TRBJ1-6, with D perhaps matching TRBD1 (5 bases). The CDR3 totals 20 residues. Germline-derived CDR1 and CDR2 are DFQATT and SNEGSKA (reference sequence). In DNA form, the CDR3 reads TGCTCTGGCGAAGTGGTACAGCTGCAAAGGTTGATCCCGGGGGATTCACCCCTCCACTTT. Its translation is CSGEVVQLQRLIPGDSPLHF.

This clonotype was detected ten times or more. The chain couples TRBV6-2 or TRBV6-3 to TRBJ1-5; TRBD1 aligns across 8 bases. The CDR3 has 18 residues. Germline V gene lookup returns CDR1 MNHEY and CDR2 SVGEGT. Trimming at V came to 4 bases and at J to 0 bases, leaving 11 bases not matched to a gene. DNA for the CDR3: TGTGCCAGCAGTTCCATGGGGACAGGATCTTATAGCAATCAGCCCCAGCATTTT. This translates into CASSSMGTGSYSNQPQHF.

This clonotype was counted ten times or more. The chain combines TRBV7-9 with TRBJ1-1; unclear D gene. The CDR3 sequence is 12 residues long. Between the trimmed V and J ends, which lost 5 bases and 1 base, there was a span of 5 bases. Germline V gene lookup returns CDR1 SEHNR and CDR2 FQNEAQ (reference sequence). DNA of the CDR3: TGTGCCAGCAGCCCGCAGAACACTGAAGCTTTCTTT. Protein product: CASSPQNTEAFF.

This clonotype was detected a few times. The gene calls are TRBV19 and TRBJ2-1; D gene uncertain. Trimming shortened V by 6 bases and J by 8 bases, and 8 bases separated the two germline ends. The CDR3 extends over 11 amino acids. Germline assignment: CDR1 LNHDA and CDR2 SQIVND (reference sequence). CDR3 residues: CASRSLHEQFF. CDR3 sequence (DNA): TGTGCCAGTAGATCTCTTCATGAGCAGTTCTTC.

This clonotype came up many times. This chain connects TRBV7-9 to TRBJ2-7, with 7 bases that match TRBD1. Germline V gives CDR1 SEHNR, CDR2 FQNEAQ (reference sequence). The CDR3 has 15 residues. V lost 10 bases and J lost 5; bases outside the gene matches: 17. As DNA, the CDR3 is TGTGCCATCCCAGCCCCCGGACAGGAAGGAAACGAGCAGTACTTC. Protein sequence: CAIPAPGQEGNEQYF.

This clonotype was counted many times. The chain is built from TRBV19 and TRBJ1-4, with D possibly matching TRBD1 (5 bases). Germline CDR1 reads LNHDA; CDR2 reads SQIVND (reference sequence). Between the trimmed V and J ends, which lost 8 bases and 7 bases, there was a span of 11 bases. This CDR3 comprises 12 residues. As DNA, the CDR3 is TGTGCCAGTTCTCAGGGAACTGAAAAACTGTTTTTT. Its protein is CASSQGTEKLFF.

This clonotype was seen many times. Here the CDR3 reads CASSLEPTEAVQYF. CDR3 bases: TGTGCCAGCAGCTTGGAACCTACCGAAGCTGTGCAGTACTTC. The chain employs TRBV5-5 and TRBJ2-7; D unclear. V lost 0 bases and J 9 bases, leaving 16 bases between the germline ends. The CDR3 spans 14 residues. Looked up from germline, CDR1 is SGHKS and CDR2 is YYEKEE (reference sequence).

This clonotype was detected ten times or more. The gene calls are TRBV6-6 and TRBJ2-2; 10 bases line up with TRBD1. The V segment lost 7 bases and the J segment 5 bases; nucleotides outside the gene matches: 13. The CDR3 length is 17 residues. Germline CDR1 MNHNY, CDR2 SVGAGI (reference sequence). CDR3 nucleotides: TGTGCCAGCATCCAGGGGGACAGGGGTGCGTGGACCGGGGAGCTGTTTTTT. Its protein product is CASIQGDRGAWTGELFF.

The chain links TRBV29-1 to TRBJ2-5; 10 bases map to TRBD2. J lost 4 bases, V lost 4 bases, and 9 bases had no gene match. This CDR3 region has 15 residues. Germline CDR1 and CDR2: SQVTM and ANQGSEA. The CDR3 sequence is CSVGGLAATTETQYF. The CDR3, as DNA: TGCAGCGTTGGCGGACTAGCGGCAACGACAGAGACCCAGTACTTC.

This clonotype was detected only a few times. This sequence joins TRBV7-6 and TRBJ2-3; D is uncertain. Germline CDR1 and CDR2: SGHVS and FNYEAQ. V was shortened by 5 bases and J by 4 bases, with 13 bases between the two germline ends. This CDR3 is built from 14 residues. The CDR3 here is CASSPTNVADTQYF. CDR3 coding DNA: TGTGCCAGCAGCCCAACGAACGTGGCAGATACGCAGTATTTT.

This clonotype was seen ten or more times. The chain has TRBV12-3 or TRBV12-4 and TRBJ2-5; 14 nucleotides match TRBD2. V shed 5 bases and J 2 bases; nucleotides not matched to a gene: 7. The CDR3 extends over 17 amino acids. CDR3: CASSPGTSGRTQETQYF. The CDR3, as DNA: TGTGCCAGCAGTCCCGGGACTAGCGGGAGAACACAAGAGACCCAGTACTTC.

This clonotype was detected many times. The CDR3 region is CASSVGRVTEAFF. The CDR3 nucleotides read TGTGCCAGCAGCGTAGGGAGGGTCACTGAAGCTTTCTTT. The gene calls are TRBV7-9 and TRBJ1-1; D gene unclear. This CDR3 has 13 residues. V gave up 5 bases and J gave up 4 bases, with 11 bases separating them. Germline CDR1 is SEHNR and CDR2 is FQNEAQ (reference sequence).

The chain links TRBV24-1 to TRBJ2-6; maybe TRBD2 (5 bases). The CDR3 spans 15 residues. Germline V gene data show CDR1 as KGHDR and CDR2 as SFDVKD. Trimming removed 4 bases at V and 5 bases at J, with 11 bases between. Here the CDR3 reads CATSDGAGRANVLTF. The DNA of the CDR3 is TGTGCCACCAGTGACGGAGCCGGGAGGGCCAACGTCCTGACTTTC.

This clonotype was seen only a few times. In nucleotides, the CDR3 is TGTGCCAGCAGCCCCGGGACTAGCGGGGGGTCATCAAACCCCGATACGCAGTATTTT. Translated: CASSPGTSGGSSNPDTQYF. The rearrangement uses TRBV5-4 and TRBJ2-3, with TRBD2 matching over 15 bases. The CDR3 runs to 19 residues. The germline V gene encodes CDR1 SGHNT and CDR2 YYREEE (reference sequence). J was trimmed by 6 bases and V by 4 bases; bases with no gene match: 15.

This clonotype was counted ten times or more. The chain has TRBV19 and TRBJ2-3, with 9 bases matching TRBD2. Trimming removed 5 bases from V and 1 base from J; junction bases left unmatched: 13. The CDR3 is 18 amino acids. Germline-derived CDR1 and CDR2 are LNHDA and SQIVND (reference sequence). In nucleotides, the CDR3 is TGTGCCAGTAGTCCCCTCGGTTTAATAGCGGGGGGCACAGATACGCAGTATTTT. Its translation is CASSPLGLIAGGTDTQYF.

This clonotype came up a few times. This chain joins TRBV7-2 and TRBJ2-5; no clear D. CDR1 SGHTA and CDR2 FQGNSA come from the germline V gene. The CDR3 spans 15 residues. The V end was cut by 5 bases, the J end by 0 bases, with 13 bases between. The DNA for the CDR3 is TGTGCCAGCAGCCCCCTACGAGTGTACCAAGAGACCCAGTACTTC. Its translation is CASSPLRVYQETQYF.

This clonotype was counted many times. The chain joins TRBV6-6 to TRBJ2-1; D perhaps matches TRBD2 (6 bases). The V end was cut by 5 bases, the J end by 0 bases, with 20 bases between. The CDR3 covers 18 residues. Germline CDR1 MNHNY, CDR2 SVGAGI (reference sequence). The chain's CDR3 is CASSRRNLAASSYNEQFF. Here the CDR3 DNA reads TGTGCCAGCAGTAGACGGAACTTAGCGGCTAGCTCCTACAATGAGCAGTTCTTC.

The chain joins TRBV6-6 to TRBJ2-7, with 10 bases matching TRBD1. This CDR3 has 15 residues. CDR1 is MNHNY and CDR2 is SVGAGI in the germline V gene (reference sequence). Trimming cost V 4 bases and J 0 bases; bases outside gene matches: 3. CDR3 loop: CASSWGQGFSYEQYF. CDR3 nucleotides: TGTGCCAGCAGTTGGGGACAGGGGTTCTCCTACGAGCAGTACTTC.

This clonotype occurred many times. This chain links TRBV12-3 or TRBV12-4 with TRBJ1-1; 7 bases agree with TRBD1. The CDR3 runs 14 residues. J lost 6 bases, V lost 3 bases, and 7 bases had no gene match. CDR3 in DNA: TGTGCCAGCAGTTTCCAGGGGGGCGTCTCTGAAGCTTTCTTT. Translation: CASSFQGGVSEAFF.

This clonotype was recorded many times. The chain carries TRBV28 and TRBJ2-6; 10 bases align to TRBD1. V gave up 5 bases and J gave up 1 base; unmatched junction bases: 8. CDR1 and CDR2 from the germline V gene are MDHEN and SYDVKM. CDR3 length: 18 residues. In nucleotides, the CDR3 is TGTGCCAGCAGTGACCGGGACAGGGGTATGTCTGGGGCCAACGTCCTGACTTTC. Amino acids: CASSDRDRGMSGANVLTF.

This clonotype occurred a few times. The CDR3 region is CASSLYFSGTSGEQYF. CDR3 DNA: TGTGCCAGCAGCCTATACTTTAGCGGGACCTCCGGCGAGCAGTACTTC. This chain uses TRBV6-5 with TRBJ2-7; 8 bases map to TRBD2. CDR3 length: 16 amino acids. J was trimmed by 6 bases and V by 6 bases; bases with no gene match: 16. Germline V gene lookup returns CDR1 MNHEY and CDR2 SVGAGI.

This clonotype was seen ten or more times. The V gene is TRBV7-2, the J gene TRBJ1-5, with unresolved D. Per the germline V gene, CDR1 is SGHTA and CDR2 is FQGNSA. The CDR3 consists of 13 residues. Between the trimmed V and J ends, which lost 2 bases and 4 bases, there was a span of 6 bases. The CDR3 DNA reads TGTGCCAGCAGCTTAAGCAGGAATCAGCCCCAGCATTTT. It is translated as CASSLSRNQPQHF. Full variable domain (remainder filled in from reference TRBV7-2 and TRBJ1-5): GAGVSQSPSNKVTEKGKDVELRCDPISGHTALYWYRQSLGQGLEFLIYFQGNSAPDKSGLPSDRFSAERTGGSVSTLTIQRTQQEDSAVYLCASSLSRNQPQHFGDGTRLSIL.

This clonotype has a handful of counts. The chain carries TRBV7-7 and TRBJ2-6; the D is unclear. The length of the CDR3 is 15 residues. The germline CDR1 and CDR2 sequences are SSHAT and FNYEAQ (reference sequence). The V gene lost 1 base and the J gene lost 4 bases, with 8 bases spanning the gap. Here the CDR3 DNA reads TGTGCCAGCAGCTTAGGAAGTTCCGGGGCCAACGTCCTGACTTTC. Its translation: CASSLGSSGANVLTF. The full variable domain, with the rest looked up from reference TRBV7-7 and TRBJ2-6, is GAGVSQSPRYKVTKRGQDVTLRCDPISSHATLYWYQQALGQGPEFLTYFNYEAQPDKSGLPSDRFSAERPEGSISTLTIQRTEQRDSAMYRCASSLGSSGANVLTFGAGSRLTVL.

This chain connects TRBV18 to TRBJ1-1, with D unresolved. The V and J ends lost 6 bases and 5 bases respectively, with 16 bases between them. The CDR3 runs to 14 residues. CDR1 is KGHSH, CDR2 LQKENI, per germline. This CDR3 is CASSLTSLRTEAFF. CDR3 in DNA: TGTGCCAGCTCTCTGACATCCCTGCGGACTGAAGCTTTCTTT.

This clonotype was detected only a few times. The V and J genes are TRBV7-2 and TRBJ1-2; D remains ambiguous. Trimming removed 4 bases from V and 2 bases from J, with 14 bases in between. This CDR3 spans 15 amino acids. Germline V CDR1 and CDR2: SGHTA, FQGNSA. In DNA form, the CDR3 reads TGTGCCAGCAGCTCCCCCGTCAGGATGAACTATGGCTACACCTTC. It is translated as CASSSPVRMNYGYTF. The variable domain in full, completed from reference TRBV7-2 and TRBJ1-2, reads GAGVSQSPSNKVTEKGKDVELRCDPISGHTALYWYRQSLGQGLEFLIYFQGNSAPDKSGLPSDRFSAERTGGSVSTLTIQRTQQEDSAVYLCASSSPVRMNYGYTFGSGTRLTVV.

This clonotype was observed a handful of times. The genes are TRBV6-1 and TRBJ2-5; D is possibly TRBD1 or TRBD2 (6 bases each). The CDR3 extends over 14 amino acids. Germline V CDR1 and CDR2: MNHNS, SASEGT. V lost 3 bases and J 3 bases, leaving 11 bases between the germline ends. CDR3 in amino acids: CASSDRGGKETQYF. The DNA of the CDR3 is TGTGCCAGCAGTGACAGGGGAGGAAAAGAGACCCAGTACTTC.

This clonotype was detected many times. V gene TRBV24-1 combines with J gene TRBJ2-1, with TRBD1 matching over 10 bases. The V gene's germline CDR1 is KGHDR and CDR2 SFDVKD. The CDR3 is 14 amino acids. V shed 5 bases, J shed 7 bases, and the junction held 4 bases outside the gene matches. The CDR3 nucleotides read TGTGCCACCAGTGCCCGACAGGGGGCGAATGAGCAGTTCTTC. It is translated as CATSARQGANEQFF.

This clonotype was counted at least ten times. V and J are TRBV12-3 or TRBV12-4 and TRBJ1-4; D not certain. CDR3 size: 16 residues. Trimming took off 2 bases at V and 3 bases at J, with 13 bases between the two ends. The CDR3 spells CASSLSGRPPNEKLFF. The CDR3 DNA reads TGTGCCAGCAGTTTATCGGGTCGGCCCCCTAATGAAAAACTGTTTTTT.

This clonotype was counted a few times. Written as DNA, the CDR3 is TGCAGTGCTTCCCGGGACCCGTCTTCTCGTGAGCAGTTCTTC. Amino acid sequence: CSASRDPSSREQFF. The V gene is TRBV20-1, the J gene TRBJ2-1, with D perhaps given as TRBD1 or TRBD2 (5 bases each). The V gene's germline CDR1 is DFQATT and CDR2 SNEGSKA (reference sequence). The CDR3 consists of 14 residues. V lost 5 bases to trimming and J lost 9 bases, with 20 bases between them.